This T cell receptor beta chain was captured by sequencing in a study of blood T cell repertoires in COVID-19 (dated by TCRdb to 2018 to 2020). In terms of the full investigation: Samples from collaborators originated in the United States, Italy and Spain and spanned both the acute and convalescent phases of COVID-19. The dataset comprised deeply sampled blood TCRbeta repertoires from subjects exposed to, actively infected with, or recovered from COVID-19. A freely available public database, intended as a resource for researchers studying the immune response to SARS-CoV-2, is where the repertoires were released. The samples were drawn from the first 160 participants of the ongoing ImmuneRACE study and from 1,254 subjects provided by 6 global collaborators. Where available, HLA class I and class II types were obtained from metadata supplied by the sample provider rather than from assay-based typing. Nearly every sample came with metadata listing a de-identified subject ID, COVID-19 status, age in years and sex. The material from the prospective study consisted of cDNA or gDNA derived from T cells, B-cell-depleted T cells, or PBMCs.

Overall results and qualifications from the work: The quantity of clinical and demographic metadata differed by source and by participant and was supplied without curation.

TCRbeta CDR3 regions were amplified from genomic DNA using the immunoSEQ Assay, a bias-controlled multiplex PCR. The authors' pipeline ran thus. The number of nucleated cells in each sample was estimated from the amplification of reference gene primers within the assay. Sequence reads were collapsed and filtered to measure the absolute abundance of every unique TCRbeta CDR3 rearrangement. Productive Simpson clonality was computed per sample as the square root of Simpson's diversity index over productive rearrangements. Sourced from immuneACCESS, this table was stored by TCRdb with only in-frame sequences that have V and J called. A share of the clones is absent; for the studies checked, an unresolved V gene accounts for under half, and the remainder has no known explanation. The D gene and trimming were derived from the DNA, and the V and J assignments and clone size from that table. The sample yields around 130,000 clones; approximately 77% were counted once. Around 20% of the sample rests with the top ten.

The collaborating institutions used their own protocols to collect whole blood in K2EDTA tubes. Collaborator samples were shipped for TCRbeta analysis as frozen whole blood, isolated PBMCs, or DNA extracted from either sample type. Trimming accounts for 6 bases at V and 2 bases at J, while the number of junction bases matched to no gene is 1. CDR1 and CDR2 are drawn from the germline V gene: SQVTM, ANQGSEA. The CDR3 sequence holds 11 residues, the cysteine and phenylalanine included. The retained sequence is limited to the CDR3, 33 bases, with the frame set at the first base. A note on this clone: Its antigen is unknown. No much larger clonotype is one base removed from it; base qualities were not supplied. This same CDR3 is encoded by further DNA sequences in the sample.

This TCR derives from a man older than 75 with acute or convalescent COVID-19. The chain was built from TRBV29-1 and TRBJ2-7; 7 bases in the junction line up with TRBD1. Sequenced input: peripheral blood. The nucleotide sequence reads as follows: TGCAGCGTCGGGACAGCCTACGAGCAGTACTTC. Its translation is CSVGTAYEQYF.